This TCR beta chain was sequenced during a study of CD8 T cells in ankylosing spondylitis. Worth noting for this clonotype: Its antigen is unknown.

Germline values: CDR1 LGHDT, CDR2 YNNKEL (reference sequence). The CDR3 is 17 amino acids. The V and J ends lost 10 bases and 6 bases respectively, with 28 bases between them. For TCR beta, libraries came from quantitative 5'-RACE with molecular barcodes. MiXCR, run by TCRdb on the 5' RACE reads, gives a single entry per CDR3 protein. Found here are around 120,000 distinct CDR3 sequences, roughly 8.8% of them singletons; the top ten hold approximately 3.6%. Whole-study results and caveats: Disease-linked clones were reportedly significantly enriched in matched ankylosing spondylitis synovial fluid. Existing reports had already noted some motif variants in reactive arthritis synovial fluid and blood.

This sequence originates from a male donor with ankylosing spondylitis or in good health (not recorded which). The V gene is TRBV3-1, the J gene TRBJ2-1; D is possibly TRBD2 (5 bases). Sequencing input: blood, either unsorted or a sorted T cell fraction (not recorded which). This CDR3 reads CATCGQISPSSPNEQFF. In DNA, the CDR3 is TGTGCCACCTGCGGGCAGATAAGCCCATCAAGCCCCAATGAGCAGTTCTTC.